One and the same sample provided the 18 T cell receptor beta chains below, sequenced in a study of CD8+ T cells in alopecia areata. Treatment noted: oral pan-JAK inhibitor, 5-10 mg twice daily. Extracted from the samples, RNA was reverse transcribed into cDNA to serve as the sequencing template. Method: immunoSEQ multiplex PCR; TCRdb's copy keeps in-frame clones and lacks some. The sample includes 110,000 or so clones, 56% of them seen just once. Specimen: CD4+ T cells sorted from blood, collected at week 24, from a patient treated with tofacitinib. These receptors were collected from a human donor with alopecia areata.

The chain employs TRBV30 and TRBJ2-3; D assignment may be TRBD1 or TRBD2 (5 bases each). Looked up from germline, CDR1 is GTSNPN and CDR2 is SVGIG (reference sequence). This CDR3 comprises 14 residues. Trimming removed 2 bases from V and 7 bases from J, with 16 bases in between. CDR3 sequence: CAWSYRLTIHTQYF. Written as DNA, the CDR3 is TGTGCCTGGAGTTACAGGCTGACTATCCATACGCAGTATTTT.

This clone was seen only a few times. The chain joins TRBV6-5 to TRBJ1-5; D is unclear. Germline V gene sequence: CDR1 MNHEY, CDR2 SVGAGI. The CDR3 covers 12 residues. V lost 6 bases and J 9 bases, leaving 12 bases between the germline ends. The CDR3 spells CASRPSKGPQHF. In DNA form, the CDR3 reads TGTGCCAGCAGACCCTCGAAAGGGCCCCAGCATTTT.

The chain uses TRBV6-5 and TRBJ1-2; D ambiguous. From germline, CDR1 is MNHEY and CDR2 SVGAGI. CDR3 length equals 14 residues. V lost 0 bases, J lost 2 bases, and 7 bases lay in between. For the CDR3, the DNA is TGTGCCAGCAGTTACTCGGGAGGGAACTATGGCTACACCTTC. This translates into CASSYSGGNYGYTF.

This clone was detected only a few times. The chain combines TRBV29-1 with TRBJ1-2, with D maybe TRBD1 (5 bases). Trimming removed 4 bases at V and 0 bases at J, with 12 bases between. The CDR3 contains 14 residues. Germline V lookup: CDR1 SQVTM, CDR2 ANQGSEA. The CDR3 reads CSVGGYSSNYGYTF. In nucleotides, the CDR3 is TGCAGCGTTGGGGGGTACAGTTCTAACTATGGCTACACCTTC.

The CDR3 DNA reads TGCAGCGTTGAAGCCTCGGGGGGTCCCTACGAGCAGTACTTC. It translates to CSVEASGGPYEQYF. V is TRBV29-1 and J is TRBJ2-7, with 7 bases lining up with TRBD2. Germline CDR1 reads SQVTM; CDR2 reads ANQGSEA. With 1 base clipped from V and 2 bases from J, the junction kept 5 bases outside the gene matches. This CDR3 has 14 amino acids.

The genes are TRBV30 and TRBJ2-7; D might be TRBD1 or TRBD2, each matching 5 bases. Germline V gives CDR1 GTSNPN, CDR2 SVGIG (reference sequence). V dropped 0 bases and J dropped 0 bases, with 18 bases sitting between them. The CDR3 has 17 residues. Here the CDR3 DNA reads TGTGCCTGGAGTGTACTAATTGTGTCAGGGAGCTCCTACGAGCAGTACTTC. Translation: CAWSVLIVSGSSYEQYF.

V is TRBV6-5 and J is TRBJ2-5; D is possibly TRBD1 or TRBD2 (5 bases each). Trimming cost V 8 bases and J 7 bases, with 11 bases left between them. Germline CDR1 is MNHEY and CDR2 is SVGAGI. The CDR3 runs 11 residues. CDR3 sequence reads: CASLRGVTQYF. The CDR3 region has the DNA TGTGCCAGCTTAAGAGGGGTGACCCAGTACTTC.

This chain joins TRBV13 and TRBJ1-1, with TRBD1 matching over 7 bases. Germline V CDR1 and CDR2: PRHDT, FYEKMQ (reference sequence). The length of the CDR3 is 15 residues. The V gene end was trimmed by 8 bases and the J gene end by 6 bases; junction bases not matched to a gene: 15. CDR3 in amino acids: CASALRKGGVAEAFF. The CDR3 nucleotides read TGTGCCAGCGCTCTACGAAAAGGGGGCGTCGCTGAAGCTTTCTTT.

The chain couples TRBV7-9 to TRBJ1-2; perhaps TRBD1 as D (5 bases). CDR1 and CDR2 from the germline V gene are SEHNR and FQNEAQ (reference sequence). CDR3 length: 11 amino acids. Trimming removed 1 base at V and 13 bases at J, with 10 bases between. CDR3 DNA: TGTGCCAGCAGCTTAGAAGGGGAGGGCACCTTC. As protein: CASSLEGEGTF.

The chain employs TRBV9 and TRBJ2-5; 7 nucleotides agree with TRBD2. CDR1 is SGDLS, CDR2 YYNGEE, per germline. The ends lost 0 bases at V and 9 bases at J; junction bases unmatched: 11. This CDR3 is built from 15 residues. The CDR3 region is CASSVDPSGEGAQYF. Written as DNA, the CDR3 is TGTGCCAGCAGCGTAGATCCCAGCGGGGAGGGAGCCCAGTACTTC.

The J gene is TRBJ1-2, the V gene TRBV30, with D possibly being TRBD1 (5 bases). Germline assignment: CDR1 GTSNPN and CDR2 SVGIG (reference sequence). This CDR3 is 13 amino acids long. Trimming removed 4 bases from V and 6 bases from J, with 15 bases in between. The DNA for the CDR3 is TGTGCCTGGAAGGGGTGGGCGTCGGATGGCTACACCTTC. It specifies CAWKGWASDGYTF.

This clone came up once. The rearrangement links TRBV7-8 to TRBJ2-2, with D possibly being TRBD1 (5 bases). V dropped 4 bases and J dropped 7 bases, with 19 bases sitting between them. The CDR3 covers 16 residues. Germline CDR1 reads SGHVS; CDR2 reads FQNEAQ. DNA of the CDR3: TGTGCCAGCAGCTCCGTACGAGACAGAAACCACGGGGAGCTGTTTTTT. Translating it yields CASSSVRDRNHGELFF.

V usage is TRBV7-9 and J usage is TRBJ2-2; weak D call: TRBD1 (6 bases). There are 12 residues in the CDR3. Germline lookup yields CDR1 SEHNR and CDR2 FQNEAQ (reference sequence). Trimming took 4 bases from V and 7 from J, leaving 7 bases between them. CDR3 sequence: CASSYRVGELFF. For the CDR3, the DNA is TGTGCCAGCAGCTACAGGGTCGGGGAGCTGTTTTTT.

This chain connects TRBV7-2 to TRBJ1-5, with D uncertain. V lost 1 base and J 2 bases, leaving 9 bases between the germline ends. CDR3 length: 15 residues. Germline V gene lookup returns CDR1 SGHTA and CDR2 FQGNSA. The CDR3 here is CASSLVGNGNQPQHF. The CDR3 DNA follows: TGTGCCAGCAGCTTAGTCGGAAACGGCAATCAGCCCCAGCATTTT. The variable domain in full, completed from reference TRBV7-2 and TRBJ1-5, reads GAGVSQSPSNKVTEKGKDVELRCDPISGHTALYWYRQSLGQGLEFLIYFQGNSAPDKSGLPSDRFSAERTGGSVSTLTIQRTQQEDSAVYLCASSLVGNGNQPQHFGDGTRLSIL.

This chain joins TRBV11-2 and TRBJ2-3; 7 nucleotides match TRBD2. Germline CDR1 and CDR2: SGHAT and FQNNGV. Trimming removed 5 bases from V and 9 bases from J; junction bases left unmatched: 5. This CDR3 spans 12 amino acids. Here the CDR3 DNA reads TGTGCCAGCAGCCAACTCGGGGGGACGCAGTATTTT. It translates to CASSQLGGTQYF.

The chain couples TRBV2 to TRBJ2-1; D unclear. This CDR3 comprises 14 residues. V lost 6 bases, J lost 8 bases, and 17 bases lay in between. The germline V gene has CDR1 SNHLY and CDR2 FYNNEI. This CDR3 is CASRSLVLGHEQFF. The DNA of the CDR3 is TGTGCCAGCAGGAGCCTAGTACTGGGCCATGAGCAGTTCTTC. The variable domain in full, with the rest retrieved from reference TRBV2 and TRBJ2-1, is EPEVTQTPSHQVTQMGQEVILRCVPISNHLYFYWYRQILGQKVEFLVSFYNNEISEKSEIFDDQFSVERPDGSNFTLKIRSTKLEDSAMYFCASRSLVLGHEQFFGPGTRLTVL.

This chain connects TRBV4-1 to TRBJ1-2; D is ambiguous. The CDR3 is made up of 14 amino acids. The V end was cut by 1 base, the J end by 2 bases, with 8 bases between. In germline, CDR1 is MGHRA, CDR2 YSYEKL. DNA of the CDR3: TGCGCCAGCAGCCAAGGTCGGCGAAACTATGGCTACACCTTC. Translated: CASSQGRRNYGYTF.

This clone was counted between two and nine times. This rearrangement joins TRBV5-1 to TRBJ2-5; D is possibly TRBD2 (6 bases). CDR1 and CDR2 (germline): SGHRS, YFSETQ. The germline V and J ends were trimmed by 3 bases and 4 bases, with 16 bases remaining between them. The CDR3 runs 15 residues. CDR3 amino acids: CASSSGQGGSETQYF. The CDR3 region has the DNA TGCGCCAGCAGCTCAGGGCAGGGAGGCTCAGAGACCCAGTACTTC.